This TCR beta chain was sequenced in a study of PD-L1 blockade in urothelial cancer. Looking at the study overall: The year 2014 saw patients start atezolizumab, 1,200 mg intravenously every 3 weeks. Treatment start was followed by blood analysis at 3 weeks (second dose) and again at 6 weeks. Among blood samples, the median T cell count was some 150,000.

Study-level findings and limits: Patients who had durable benefit saw their tumor-associated blood clones expand more at 3 weeks.

CDR1 and CDR2 from the germline V gene are MDHEN and SYDVKM. J gave up 8 bases and V 5 bases, and 8 bases lay outside the gene matches. There are 14 residues in the CDR3. Notes on this clone: The antigen is not known.

Sequenced by immunoSEQ multiplex PCR; TCRdb stores in-frame clones only, minus some. The profile covers some 60,000 clones, with about 86% appearing a single time and roughly 2.9% taken by the ten largest. The sample here was PBMCs, taken around atezolizumab (anti-PD-L1) treatment. The genes are TRBV28 and TRBJ2-1, with 8 bases identical to TRBD2. This clonotype originated in a man aged 45-65 years with urothelial cancer. DNA for the CDR3: TGTGCCAGCAGTACTAGCGGTGGGGTTCATGAGCAGTTCTTC. It encodes CASSTSGGVHEQFF.